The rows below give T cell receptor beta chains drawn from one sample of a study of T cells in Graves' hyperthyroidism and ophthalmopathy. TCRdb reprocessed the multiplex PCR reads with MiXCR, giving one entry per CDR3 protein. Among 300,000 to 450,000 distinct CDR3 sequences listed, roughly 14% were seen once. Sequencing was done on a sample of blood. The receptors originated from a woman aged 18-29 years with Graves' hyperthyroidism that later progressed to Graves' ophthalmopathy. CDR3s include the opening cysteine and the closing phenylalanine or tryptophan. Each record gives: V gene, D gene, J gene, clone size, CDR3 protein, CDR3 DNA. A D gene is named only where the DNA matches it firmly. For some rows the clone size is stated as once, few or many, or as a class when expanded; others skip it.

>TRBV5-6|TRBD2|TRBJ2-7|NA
CASSGGLAAYEQYF
TGTGCCAGCAGCGGTGGACTAGCGGCCTACGAGCAGTACTTC
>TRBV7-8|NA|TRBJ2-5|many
CASSLSFGSSETQYF
TGTGCCAGCAGCTTATCGTTCGGGAGTTCAGAGACCCAGTACTTC
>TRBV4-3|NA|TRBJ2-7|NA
CASSQDKIPSEQYF
TGCGCCAGCAGCCAAGATAAGATTCCGAGCGAGCAGTACTTC
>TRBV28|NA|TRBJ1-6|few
CASRDMGNSPLHF
TGTGCCAGCCGGGACATGGGGAATTCACCCCTCCACTTT
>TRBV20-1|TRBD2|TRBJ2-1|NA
CSARVGGASSYNEQFF
TGCAGTGCTAGGGTCGGGGGGGCAAGCTCCTACAATGAGCAGTTCTTC
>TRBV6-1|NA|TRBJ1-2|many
CASGGGYGYTF
TGTGCCAGCGGGGGGGGATATGGCTACACCTTC
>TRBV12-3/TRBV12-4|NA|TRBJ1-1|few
CASSFWAGGSEAFF
TGTGCCAGCAGTTTCTGGGCGGGGGGCTCTGAAGCTTTCTTT
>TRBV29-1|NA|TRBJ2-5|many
CSVEEGNEETQYF
TGCAGCGTTGAAGAGGGGAACGAAGAGACCCAGTACTTC
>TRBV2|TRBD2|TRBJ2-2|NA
CASSTGSSGRAGGTGELFF
TGTGCCAGCAGTACAGGTTCTAGCGGGAGGGCCGGTGGCACCGGGGAGCTGTTTTTT
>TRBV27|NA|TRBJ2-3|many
CASSFGQDTDTQYF
TGTGCCAGCAGTTTTGGGCAAGACACAGATACGCAGTATTTT
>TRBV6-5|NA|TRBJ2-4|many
CASSYCGPPGTQKNIQYF
TGTGCCAGCAGTTACTGTGGCCCACCCGGGACACAAAAAAACATTCAGTACTTC
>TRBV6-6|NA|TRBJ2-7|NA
CASSYFRSSYEQYF
TGTGCCAGCAGTTACTTCAGGAGCTCCTACGAGCAGTACTTC
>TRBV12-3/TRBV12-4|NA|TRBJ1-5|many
CASSPRQQPQHF
TGTGCCAGCAGTCCCCGCCAGCAGCCCCAGCATTTT
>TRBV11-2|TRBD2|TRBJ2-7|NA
CASSYAGTSGNWQYF
TGTGCCAGCAGCTACGCCGGGACTAGCGGGAATTGGCAGTACTTC
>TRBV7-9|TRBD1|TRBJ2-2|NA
CASSPGQGRGNTGEPFF
TGTGCCAGCAGCCCCGGCCAGGGCAGGGGGAACACCGGGGAGCCGTTTTTT
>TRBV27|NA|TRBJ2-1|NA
CASRSRGSYNEQFF
TGTGCCAGCAGGTCCCGGGGGTCTTACAATGAGCAGTTCTTC